The 20 T cell receptor beta chains below all came from one sample that was sequenced in a study of blood T cell repertoires in COVID-19. Repertoires were generated with immunoSEQ multiplex PCR, while TCRdb's copy carries only in-frame clones and drops some. The sample has around 150,000 clones, approximately 88% seen once. Sequenced input: PBMCs or T cells enriched from blood (not recorded which). The source is a woman aged 60 to 75 who had recovered from COVID-19.

V gene TRBV7-9 combines with J gene TRBJ2-1, with TRBD2 identical over 10 bases. Per germline, CDR1 SEHNR and CDR2 FQNEAQ (reference sequence). V was clipped by 5 bases and J by 15 bases; unmatched bases: 10. The CDR3 spans 13 residues. The CDR3 here is CASSPPASGGRFF. The CDR3 DNA is TGTGCCAGCAGCCCCCCCGCTAGCGGGGGTCGGTTCTTC.

V gene TRBV27 combines with J gene TRBJ1-1, with 7 positions matching TRBD1. There are 15 residues in the CDR3. Unmatched junction bases numbered 12, after V lost 4 bases and J lost 7 bases. CDR1 MNHEY and CDR2 SMNVEV come from the germline V gene (reference sequence). The CDR3, as DNA: TGTGCCAGCAGTTCAACAGGGGCCCCTCGAAGTGAAGCTTTCTTT. Its protein product is CASSSTGAPRSEAFF.

This clone was found a few times. The V and J genes are TRBV15 and TRBJ2-2, with 8 bases aligning to TRBD1. There are 14 residues in the CDR3. Unmatched junction bases numbered 7, after V lost 8 bases and J lost 5 bases. The germline gives CDR1 LNHNV, CDR2 YYDKDF (reference sequence). The CDR3 reads CATGKDRATGELFF. In DNA, the CDR3 is TGTGCCACCGGGAAGGACAGGGCGACCGGGGAGCTGTTTTTT.

The J gene is TRBJ1-2, the V gene TRBV7-8, with 7 bases fitting TRBD1. V was pared by 5 bases and J by 4 bases, with 10 bases of the junction left unmatched. This CDR3 is 15 amino acids long. In germline, CDR1 is SGHVS, CDR2 FQNEAQ. The CDR3 bases are TGTGCCAGCAGCCCCAGGGACAGACCCTTCTATGGCTACACCTTC. As protein: CASSPRDRPFYGYTF.

The J gene is TRBJ1-4, the V gene TRBV6-6; D remains ambiguous. V was clipped by 5 bases and J by 0 bases, with 13 bases between them. Germline CDR1 is MNHNY and CDR2 is SVGAGI (reference sequence). The CDR3 spans 16 residues. The CDR3 DNA follows: TGTGCCAGCAGTCGAGGACTCACGACAACTAATGAAAAACTGTTTTTT. It is translated as CASSRGLTTTNEKLFF.

This clone was seen more than once but under ten times. V is TRBV5-5 and J is TRBJ2-3, with D possibly TRBD2 on 5 matching bases. Germline lookup yields CDR1 SGHKS and CDR2 YYEKEE (reference sequence). V was trimmed by 2 bases and J by 2 bases, leaving 12 bases between them. The CDR3 is 15 residues long. The CDR3 nucleotides read TGTGCCAGCAGCTTTAGAACTAGGAACACAGATACGCAGTATTTT. Translating it yields CASSFRTRNTDTQYF.

This rearrangement joins TRBV7-9 to TRBJ1-6, with 8 nucleotides matching TRBD1. CDR1 is SEHNR, CDR2 FQNEAQ, per germline (reference sequence). The CDR3 is made up of 14 amino acids. The V segment lost 3 bases and the J segment 13 bases; nucleotides outside the gene matches: 8. The CDR3 here is CASSFPGQDRPLHF. The CDR3 DNA reads as TGTGCCAGCAGCTTCCCGGGACAGGATCGCCCCCTCCACTTT.

J is TRBJ2-5 and V is TRBV29-1; 7 nucleotides line up with TRBD1. V lost 3 bases, J lost 4 bases, and 5 bases stayed unmatched. The CDR3 contains 13 residues. Germline lookup yields CDR1 SQVTM and CDR2 ANQGSEA. The CDR3 DNA reads as TGCAGCGTTGAGACAGGGCGGAGAGAGACCCAGTACTTC. This codes for CSVETGRRETQYF.

This clone was recorded a few times. The genes are TRBV7-9 and TRBJ1-1; D unresolved. There are 15 residues in the CDR3. Trimming stripped 0 bases from V and 0 bases from J, with 8 bases between. The V gene's germline CDR1 is SEHNR and CDR2 FQNEAQ (reference sequence). CDR3 region: CASSLARRVNTEAFF. As DNA, the CDR3 is TGTGCCAGCAGCTTAGCGCGTCGGGTGAACACTGAAGCTTTCTTT. Complete variable domain (other parts from reference TRBV7-9 and TRBJ1-1): DTGVSQNPRHKITKRGQNVTFRCDPISEHNRLYWYRQTLGQGPEFLTYFQNEAQLEKSRLLSDRFSAERPKGSFSTLEIQRTEQGDSAMYLCASSLARRVNTEAFFGQGTRLTVV.

The chain is built from TRBV4-1 and TRBJ2-1; the D is unclear. CDR1 and CDR2 from the germline V gene are MGHRA and YSYEKL. Trimming cost V 2 bases and J 10 bases, with 9 bases left between them. The CDR3 contains 12 residues. As DNA, the CDR3 is TGCGCCAGCAGCCAAAGATTTGGCGAGCAGTTCTTC. Encoded protein: CASSQRFGEQFF.

The V call is TRBV10-3, the J call TRBJ1-4, with TRBD1 as a possible D gene (5 bases). The V and J ends lost 6 bases and 6 bases respectively, with 11 bases between them. CDR3 size: 13 residues. CDR1 is ENHRY and CDR2 is SYGVKD in the germline V gene. Here the CDR3 reads CAIRGLADEKLFF. Here the CDR3 DNA reads TGTGCCATCAGGGGGCTCGCGGATGAAAAACTGTTTTTT.

J is TRBJ2-3 and V is TRBV11-1, with 10 bases matching TRBD2. The CDR3 consists of 16 residues. CDR1 is SGHAT, CDR2 FQDESV, per germline (reference sequence). J gave up 5 bases and V 5 bases, and 10 bases lay outside the gene matches. CDR3 loop: CASSPQGSGRLDTQYF. The CDR3 bases are TGTGCCAGCAGCCCCCAAGGTAGCGGGAGGTTAGATACGCAGTATTTT.

The chain couples TRBV2 to TRBJ1-4, with a possible D match to TRBD1 (5 bases). The CDR3 runs to 13 residues. Germline-derived CDR1 and CDR2 are SNHLY and FYNNEI. Trimming removed 6 bases from V and 7 bases from J, with 12 bases in between. The CDR3: CASRLDGGEKLFF. The CDR3 nucleotides read TGTGCCAGCAGACTAGACGGGGGTGAAAAACTGTTTTTT.

The gene calls are TRBV7-3 and TRBJ1-1; D gene unclear. CDR1 and CDR2 (germline): SGHTA, FQGTGA. The V gene lost 6 bases and the J gene lost 0 bases, with 8 bases spanning the gap. The CDR3 contains 13 residues. The CDR3 coding sequence is TGTGCCAGCAGTGCACAAGTGAACACTGAAGCTTTCTTT. Translated: CASSAQVNTEAFF.

The chain has TRBV24-1 and TRBJ2-5; 12 nucleotides line up with TRBD2. This CDR3 region has 16 residues. From germline, CDR1 is KGHDR and CDR2 SFDVKD. The trim removed 3 bases at V and 5 bases at J, leaving 6 bases unmatched. For the CDR3, the DNA is TGTGCCACCAGTGATGAAGGACTAGCGGGATTGGAGACCCAGTACTTC. Translating it yields CATSDEGLAGLETQYF.

The chain is built from TRBV6-5 and TRBJ1-2; D not certain. CDR3 length equals 12 residues. CDR1 and CDR2 (germline): MNHEY, SVGAGI. The germline V and J ends were trimmed by 5 bases and 8 bases, with 12 bases remaining between them. The CDR3 sequence is CASSTTSGGYTF. As DNA, the CDR3 is TGTGCCAGCAGTACAACCTCAGGCGGCTACACCTTC.

The V call is TRBV3-1 (or the pseudogene TRBV3-2), the J call TRBJ2-3; D gene uncertain. V was pared by 2 bases and J by 2 bases, with 2 bases between. The CDR3 loop spans 12 amino acids. Germline loops: CDR1 LGHDT, CDR2 YNNKEL (reference sequence). Here the CDR3 reads CASSQYTDTQYF. The CDR3 DNA reads TGTGCCAGCAGCCAATACACAGATACGCAGTATTTT.

The chain couples TRBV5-1 to TRBJ2-7; TRBD2 is a possible D gene (6 bases). V was pared by 1 base and J by 5 bases, with 10 bases between. There are 13 residues in the CDR3. CDR1 is SGHRS, CDR2 YFSETQ, per germline. This CDR3 is CASSLTGADEQYF. The CDR3 DNA is TGCGCCAGCAGCTTGACGGGAGCGGACGAGCAGTACTTC. The whole variable domain, remainder taken from reference TRBV5-1 and TRBJ2-7, is KAGVTQTPRYLIKTRGQQVTLSCSPISGHRSVSWYQQTPGQGLQFLFEYFSETQRNKGNFPGRFSGRQFSNSRSEMNVSTLELGDSALYLCASSLTGADEQYFGPGTRLTVT.

The rearrangement links TRBV11-2 to TRBJ2-5; D possibly corresponds to TRBD1 (6 bases). CDR3 size: 14 residues. Germline values: CDR1 SGHAT, CDR2 FQNNGV. The V gene lost 5 bases and the J gene lost 1 base, with 11 bases spanning the gap. The CDR3 protein is CASSPGQSQETQYF. CDR3 DNA sequence: TGTGCCAGCAGCCCGGGACAAAGCCAAGAGACCCAGTACTTC.

This chain connects TRBV7-9 to TRBJ2-3, with 10 bases lining up with TRBD2. This CDR3 has 15 residues. Germline V gene sequence: CDR1 SEHNR, CDR2 FQNEAQ (reference sequence). V trimming: 5 bases; J trimming: 3 bases; junction bases outside the gene matches: 5. The CDR3 is CASSPTSGLTDTQYF. The CDR3 bases are TGTGCCAGCAGCCCGACTAGCGGGTTAACAGATACGCAGTATTTT.